This T cell receptor beta chain was identified during a study of T cell repertoires in cytomegalovirus infection. On the study more broadly: It was recently identified HLA-C-restricted and well-studied HLA-B-restricted CMV epitopes that the study used. Notes on the study in general: The ex vivo response was dominated by HLA-C-restricted CMV-specific TCR beta clonotypes. Individuals carrying CMV plus the relevant HLA were identified by cumulative frequency of public TCR beta families.

V shed 2 bases and J 4 bases; nucleotides not matched to a gene: 2. The length of the CDR3 is 14 residues. Germline V gene sequence: CDR1 SNHLY, CDR2 FYNNEI. TCRdb redid the calling of the reads with MiXCR, one entry per CDR3 protein. In the table there are around 770,000 distinct CDR3 sequences, 29% of which are singletons. A remark on this clonotype: Its antigen is still unknown.

Here the sequenced sample was cultured CD8+ T cells from PBMCs, taken from culture after CMV antigen stimulation. The origin of this receptor is a human donor in good health (CMV status not recorded). Some clones in this sample may be carry-over from other donors' samples. V usage is TRBV2 and J usage is TRBJ2-1, with 7 positions matching TRBD1. The CDR3 bases are TGTGCCAGCAGTGAACGGGACAGATACAATGAGCAGTTCTTC. Translated: CASSERDRYNEQFF.